The clone carrying this T cell receptor (beta chain) was picked up a small number of times. Its antigen is currently unknown. The CDR3 loop spans 15 amino acids. The V end lost 4 bases, the J end lost 0 bases, and 12 bases lay between the germline ends. CDR1 and CDR2 (germline): SGHRS, YFSETQ. Before any sequencing was done, the ViraFEST assay used viral peptide pools to expand antigen-specific CD4+ T cells. Isolating CD4+ T cells followed 9 to 10 days of culture. Every participant took two doses of the BNT162b2 or mRNA-1273 vaccine. Only in-frame clones appear in the TCRdb table, and some are missing; sequencing was by immunoSEQ multiplex PCR. This table has about 32,000 clones, 72% appearing once. The entry originates in a study of vaccination effects on CD4 cells after COVID-19. General study results and limits: Clones of infection and vaccine origin contracted markedly late after vaccination.

The TCR originated in a human donor who received a COVID-19 vaccine. The chain is built from TRBV5-1 and TRBJ2-3; weak D call: TRBD2 (5 bases). The material was CD4+ T cells from PBMCs cultured with HCoV-229E spike peptides, obtained after COVID-19 vaccination. DNA of the CDR3: TGCGCCAGCAGCCCGGGAAGCAGAAGCACAGATACGCAGTATTTT. Translating it yields CASSPGSRSTDTQYF.